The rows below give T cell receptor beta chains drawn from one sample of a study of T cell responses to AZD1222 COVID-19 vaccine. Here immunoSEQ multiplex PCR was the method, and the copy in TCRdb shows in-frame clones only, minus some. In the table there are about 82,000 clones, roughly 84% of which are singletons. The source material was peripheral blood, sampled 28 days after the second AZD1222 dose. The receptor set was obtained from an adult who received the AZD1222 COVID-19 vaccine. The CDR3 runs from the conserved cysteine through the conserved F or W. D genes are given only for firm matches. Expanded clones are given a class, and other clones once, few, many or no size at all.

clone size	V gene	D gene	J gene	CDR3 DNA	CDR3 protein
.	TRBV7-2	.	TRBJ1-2	TGTGCCAGCAGCCCCACGACAAGGGACCGCTATGGCTACACCTTC	CASSPTTRDRYGYTF
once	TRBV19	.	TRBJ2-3	TGTGCCATATCCGGGGGCGGTCTAAGCACAGATACGCAGTATTTT	CAISGGGLSTDTQYF
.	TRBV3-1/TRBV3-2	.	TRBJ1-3	TGTGCCAGCAGCCAAAGTATCGGAACTGGAAACACCATATATTTT	CASSQSIGTGNTIYF
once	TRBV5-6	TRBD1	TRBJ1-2	TGTGCCAGCAGCTCGGACAGGGTGGGTCGCAACTATGGCTACACCTTC	CASSSDRVGRNYGYTF
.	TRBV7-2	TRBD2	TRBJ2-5	TGTGCCAGCAGCTTAGGAGGTAGCCGGGGGGTGACCCAGTACTTC	CASSLGGSRGVTQYF
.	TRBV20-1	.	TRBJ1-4	TGCAGTGCTAGTCGTCCAGGGGCCAGTGAAAAACTGTTTTTT	CSASRPGASEKLFF
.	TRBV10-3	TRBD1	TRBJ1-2	TGTGCCATCAGTCTAGGGGGCCGAAGGTCCAACTATGGCTACACCTTC	CAISLGGRRSNYGYTF
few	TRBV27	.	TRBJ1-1	TGTGCCAGCAGTCCTGCTGCGGGACACAACACTGAAGCTTTCTTT	CASSPAAGHNTEAFF
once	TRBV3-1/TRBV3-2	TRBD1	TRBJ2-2	TGTGCCAGCAGCCCCCGGACAGGCCCCGGGGAGCTGTTTTTT	CASSPRTGPGELFF
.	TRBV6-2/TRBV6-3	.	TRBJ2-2	TGTGCCAGCAGTTGGTCTGGGACCGGGGAGCTGTTTTTT	CASSWSGTGELFF
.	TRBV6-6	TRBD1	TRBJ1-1	TGTGCCAGCAGTCGCCGACCGGGACAGGGGGCGCAGGGTCGTGAAGCTTTCTTT	CASSRRPGQGAQGREAFF
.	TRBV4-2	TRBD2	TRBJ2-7	TGTGCCAGCAGTCTTAGCGGGGGGGCCAACGAGCAGTACTTC	CASSLSGGANEQYF
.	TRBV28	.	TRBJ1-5	TGTGCCAGCAGTAGCGGAGGGGTAGGGCAGCCCCAGCATTTT	CASSSGGVGQPQHF
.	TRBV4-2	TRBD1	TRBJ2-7	TGTGCCAGCAGCCAAGAGGCGTCTGACAGGGCCTACGAGCAGTACTTC	CASSQEASDRAYEQYF
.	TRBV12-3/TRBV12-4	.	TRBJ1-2	TGTGCCAGCAGTGTCGGGGGTGGCTACACCTTC	CASSVGGGYTF
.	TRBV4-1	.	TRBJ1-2	TGCGCCAATAGGGGGGGCTACACCTTC	CANRGGYTF
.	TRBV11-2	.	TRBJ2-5	TGTGCCAGCGAGACCGGGGAGACCCAGTACTTC	CASETGETQYF
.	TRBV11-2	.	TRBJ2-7	TGTGCCAGCAGCCCAGGGTTCTACGAGCAGTACTTC	CASSPGFYEQYF
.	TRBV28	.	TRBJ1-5	TGTGCCAGCAGTCGGGGCGGGAGGCCCCAGCATTTT	CASSRGGRPQHF
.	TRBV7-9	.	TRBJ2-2	TGTGCCAGCAGGAAACGGACGAACACCGGGGAGCTGTTTTTT	CASRKRTNTGELFF
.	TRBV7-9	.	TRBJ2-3	TGTGCCAGCAGCTTAGTAGTTAGCACAGATACGCAGTATTTT	CASSLVVSTDTQYF
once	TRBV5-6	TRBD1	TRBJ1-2	TGTGCCAGCAGCTTACCCCGGGGACAGGGGGGGAGGTGGGGCTACACCTTC	CASSLPRGQGGRWGYTF
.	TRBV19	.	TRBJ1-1	TGTGCCAGTAGTGTGGTCTATATGAACACTGAAGCTTTCTTT	CASSVVYMNTEAFF
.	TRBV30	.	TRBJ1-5	TGTGCCTGGAGTCCTATGATGGGAGGCAATCAGCCCCAGCATTTT	CAWSPMMGGNQPQHF
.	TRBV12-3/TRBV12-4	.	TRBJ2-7	TGTGCCAGCAGGTTAAACGAAGGGGGGGAGCAGTACTTC	CASRLNEGGEQYF
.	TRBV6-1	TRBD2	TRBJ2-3	TGTGCCAGCAGTGAAGGGGTAGCGGGGGACCCCACAGATACGCAGTATTTT	CASSEGVAGDPTDTQYF
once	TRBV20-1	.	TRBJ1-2	TGCAGTGCTAGAGAGAATTTTGGCTACACCTTC	CSARENFGYTF
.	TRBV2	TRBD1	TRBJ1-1	TGTGCCAGCAGTCAGCCCGGGAAACAGGGGAGTCCTGAAGCTTTCTTT	CASSQPGKQGSPEAFF
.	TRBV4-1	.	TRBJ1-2	TGCGCCAGCAGCCAAAAGGAAGGGGCCAGGTCCTATGGCTACACCTTC	CASSQKEGARSYGYTF
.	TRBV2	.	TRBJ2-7	TGTGCCAGCAGTGTGACGAACTACGAGCAGTACTTC	CASSVTNYEQYF
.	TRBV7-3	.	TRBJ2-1	TGTGCCAGCAGCTCCGGGAATGAGCAGTTCTTC	CASSSGNEQFF
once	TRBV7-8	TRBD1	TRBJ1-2	TGTGCCAGCAGCTTCCCAGGACAGGGTCGGTATGGCTACACCTTC	CASSFPGQGRYGYTF
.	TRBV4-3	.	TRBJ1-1	TGCGCCAGCAGCCAAGATGCCAGGAACACTGAAGCTTTCTTT	CASSQDARNTEAFF
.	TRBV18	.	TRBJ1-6	TGTGCCAGCTCACCTAGAGGAGACGTTAGTTCACCCCTCCACTTT	CASSPRGDVSSPLHF
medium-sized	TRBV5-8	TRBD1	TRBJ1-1	TGTGCCAGCAGCTGGGACAGGGGCACTGAAGCTTTCTTT	CASSWDRGTEAFF
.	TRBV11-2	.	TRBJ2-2	TGTGCCAGCAGCTTTACAGGGTCTAGTGTGACCGGGGAGCTGTTTTTT	CASSFTGSSVTGELFF
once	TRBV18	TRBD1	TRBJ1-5	TGTGCCAGCTCACAAGAAGGGGGCCAGCCCCAGCATTTT	CASSQEGGQPQHF
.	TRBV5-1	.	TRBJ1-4	TGCGCCAGCAGCTTTACAGCTGCAACTAATGAAAAACTGTTTTTT	CASSFTAATNEKLFF
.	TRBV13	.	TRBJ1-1	TGTGCCAGCAGCGTCAGGGCCATGAACACTGAAGCTTTCTTT	CASSVRAMNTEAFF
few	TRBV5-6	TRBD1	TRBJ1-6	TGTGCCAGCGGACGGGACAGAGACTCACCCCTCCACTTT	CASGRDRDSPLHF
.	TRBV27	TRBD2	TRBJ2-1	TGTGCCATCCCACCGGGACTAGCGACGTCAGCTCTCCGGGGTGAGCAGTTCTTC	CAIPPGLATSALRGEQFF
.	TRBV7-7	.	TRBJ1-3	TGTGCTAGCAGCTTAGGCGGGAGCTCTGGAAACACCATATATTTT	CASSLGGSSGNTIYF
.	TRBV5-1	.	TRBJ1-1	TGCGCCAGCAGCTTGTGGACGGCGAACACTGAAGCTTTCTTT	CASSLWTANTEAFF